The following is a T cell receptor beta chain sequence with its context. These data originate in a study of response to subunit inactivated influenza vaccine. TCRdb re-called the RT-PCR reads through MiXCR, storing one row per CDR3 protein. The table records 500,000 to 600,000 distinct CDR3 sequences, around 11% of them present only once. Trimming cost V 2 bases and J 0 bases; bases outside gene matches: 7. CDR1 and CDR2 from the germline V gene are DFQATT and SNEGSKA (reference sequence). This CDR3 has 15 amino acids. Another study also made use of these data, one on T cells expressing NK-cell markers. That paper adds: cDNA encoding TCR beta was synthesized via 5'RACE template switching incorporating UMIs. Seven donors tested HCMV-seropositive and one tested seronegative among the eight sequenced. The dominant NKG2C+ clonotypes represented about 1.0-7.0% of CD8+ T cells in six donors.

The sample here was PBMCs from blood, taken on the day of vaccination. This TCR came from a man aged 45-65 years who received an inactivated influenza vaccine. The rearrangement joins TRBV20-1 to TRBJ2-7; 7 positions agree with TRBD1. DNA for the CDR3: TGCAGTGCTAGACCCTTGACAGGGACCTCCTACGAGCAGTACTTC. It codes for CSARPLTGTSYEQYF.